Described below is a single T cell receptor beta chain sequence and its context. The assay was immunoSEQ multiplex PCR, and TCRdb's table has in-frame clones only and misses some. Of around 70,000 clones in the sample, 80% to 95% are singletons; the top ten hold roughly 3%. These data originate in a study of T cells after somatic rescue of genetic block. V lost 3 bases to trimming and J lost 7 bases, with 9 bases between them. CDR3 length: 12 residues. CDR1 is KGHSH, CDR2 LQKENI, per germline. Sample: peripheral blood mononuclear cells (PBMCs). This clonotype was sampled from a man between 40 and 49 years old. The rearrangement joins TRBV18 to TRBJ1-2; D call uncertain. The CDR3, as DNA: TGTGCCAGCTCACCTCTGATCCCTGGCTACACCTTC. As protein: CASSPLIPGYTF.